This TCR beta chain derives from a study of technical replicates of blood from a few donors. Some clones are missing from TCRdb's copy, which holds only in-frame ones; the method was immunoSEQ multiplex PCR. The sample has about 88,000 clones, 90% to 95% seen once; the top ten hold more than 0.2%. The receptor comes from a human donor in good health. Source material: T cells isolated from PBMCs.

As DNA, the CDR3 is TGTGCCAGCAGGTCTCGGACAGGGTTGGCCGAGCAGTACTTC. Encoded protein: CASRSRTGLAEQYF. The genes are TRBV27 and TRBJ2-7; TRBD1 agrees at 8 bases. CDR1 and CDR2 (germline): MNHEY, SMNVEV (reference sequence). The CDR3 length is 14 residues. J lost 6 bases, V lost 6 bases, and 10 bases had no gene match.